The source of this T cell receptor beta chain is a study of identical twins. The germline gives CDR1 LNHDA, CDR2 SQIVND (reference sequence). The CDR3 is made up of 12 amino acids. V lost 7 bases, J lost 2 bases, and 6 bases lay in between. This clonotype was counted between two and nine times. A single record per CDR3 protein comes from TCRdb applying MiXCR to the 5' RACE reads. Of about 700,000 distinct CDR3 sequences listed, around 8.3% are singletons. The data were also submitted as part of a second study, on yellow fever vaccine responses in identical twins.

The clonotype comes from a woman under 30 in good health. The source material was PBMCs. The chain joins TRBV19 to TRBJ2-4, with no clear D. In DNA form, the CDR3 reads TGTGCCAGTATCCTGCCCAAAAACATTCAGTACTTC. Its protein product is CASILPKNIQYF.